The 17 T cell receptor beta chains below were found in one sample sequenced in a study of cytotoxic CD8 clonotypes in ibrutinib-treated CLL. Libraries were prepared by immunoSEQ multiplex PCR; TCRdb keeps only in-frame clonotypes and omits some of them. The top ten clones hold 4.5% to 7% of a sample with some 19,000 clones, roughly 80% of them seen once. Material: PBMCs, obtained before ibrutinib treatment. These receptors were obtained from a human donor with chronic lymphocytic leukemia.

This chain joins TRBV4-1 and TRBJ2-5, with D perhaps assigned TRBD1 or TRBD2 (5 bases each). The germline gives CDR1 MGHRA, CDR2 YSYEKL. There are 16 residues in the CDR3. V lost 5 bases and J 3 bases, leaving 19 bases between the germline ends. The CDR3 DNA follows: TGCGCCAGCAGCTCGACGGCCGTCGGGGACGAAGAGACCCAGTACTTC. Encoded protein: CASSSTAVGDEETQYF.

V and J are TRBV7-2 and TRBJ1-5; the D gene is possibly TRBD1 (6 bases). The CDR3 sequence is 18 residues long. CDR1 SGHTA and CDR2 FQGNSA come from the germline V gene. The V gene lost 4 bases and the J gene lost 0 bases, with 19 bases spanning the gap. CDR3 coding DNA: TGTGCCAGCAGCTCTATAGCGCAGGGGAGTTATAGCAATCAGCCCCAGCATTTT. Translation: CASSSIAQGSYSNQPQHF.

The rearrangement uses TRBV29-1 and TRBJ2-5; 10 bases line up with TRBD2. With V trimmed by 6 bases and J by 5 bases, 6 bases remained unmatched. The CDR3 has 13 residues. The germline V gene has CDR1 SQVTM and CDR2 ANQGSEA. The CDR3 sequence is CSVGLAGGETQYF. The CDR3, as DNA: TGCAGCGTAGGGTTAGCGGGGGGTGAGACCCAGTACTTC.

This clone was counted only a few times. The V and J genes are TRBV4-1 and TRBJ1-4; possible D gene TRBD1, 6 bases. Germline V gene lookup returns CDR1 MGHRA and CDR2 YSYEKL. Trimming took off 0 bases at V and 3 bases at J, with 11 bases between the two ends. The CDR3 loop spans 16 amino acids. In nucleotides, the CDR3 is TGCGCCAGCAGCCAAGATGGCAGGGGACCTAATGAAAAACTGTTTTTT. Translation: CASSQDGRGPNEKLFF.

The rearrangement joins TRBV5-5 to TRBJ1-3; TRBD1 aligns across 10 bases. Trimming removed 4 bases from V and 2 bases from J; junction bases left unmatched: 3. The CDR3 is 15 residues long. CDR1 and CDR2 (germline): SGHKS, YYEKEE (reference sequence). The CDR3 DNA sequence: TGTGCCAGCAGCGGGACAGGGGCCGCTGGAAACACCATATATTTT. It translates to CASSGTGAAGNTIYF.

The chain carries TRBV10-3 and TRBJ2-3; D gene unclear. From germline, CDR1 is ENHRY and CDR2 SYGVKD. Between the trimmed V and J ends, which lost 9 bases and 0 bases, there was a span of 16 bases. The CDR3 loop spans 15 amino acids. The CDR3 reads CAISPRFTSTDTQYF. For the CDR3, the DNA is TGTGCCATATCCCCCCGCTTCACTAGCACAGATACGCAGTATTTT.

The rearrangement links TRBV12-2 to TRBJ2-7; the table names TRBD2, a call not compared with the DNA. TRBV12-2 is labeled a pseudogene. This CDR3 has 20 amino acids. Here the CDR3 reads CASRLAGGPLGTSDHYEQYF. In DNA, the CDR3 is TGTGCAAGTCGCTTAGCGGGAGGGCCATTGGGTACTAGCGATCATTACGAGCAGTACTTC.

The V gene is TRBV4-2, the J gene TRBJ2-7, with D possibly being TRBD1 (5 bases). From germline, CDR1 is LGHNA and CDR2 YNFKEQ. Trimming pared 0 bases from V and 4 bases from J, leaving 13 bases between. The CDR3 totals 15 residues. DNA of the CDR3: TGTGCCAGCAGCCAAGATTCTAGGGGTGGGTACGAGCAGTACTTC. Its translation is CASSQDSRGGYEQYF.

CDR3 nucleotides: TGTGCCAGCAGCTTTTCTGGGACGGTGAACACTGAAGCTTTCTTT. As protein: CASSFSGTVNTEAFF. This chain connects TRBV7-8 to TRBJ1-1, with a possible D match to TRBD1 (5 bases). The germline V and J ends were trimmed by 3 bases and 0 bases, with 11 bases remaining between them. The CDR3 length is 15 residues. Per the germline V gene, CDR1 is SGHVS and CDR2 is FQNEAQ.

This clone was recorded a few times. The chain links TRBV9 to TRBJ1-6; D is unclear. Germline CDR1 reads SGDLS; CDR2 reads YYNGEE. The V and J ends lost 4 bases and 7 bases respectively, with 15 bases between them. This CDR3 contains 15 residues. Here the CDR3 reads CASSPDGSYNSPLHF. In DNA form, the CDR3 reads TGTGCCAGCAGCCCCGACGGTAGTTACAATTCACCCCTCCACTTT.

V gene TRBV2 combines with J gene TRBJ1-2; weak D call: TRBD1 (5 bases). Germline CDR1 is SNHLY and CDR2 is FYNNEI. Trimming cost V 5 bases and J 0 bases, with 13 bases left between them. This CDR3 is built from 15 residues. The DNA for the CDR3 is TGTGCCAGCAGTAGGGACGGGATTCCTAACTATGGCTACACCTTC. Translation gives CASSRDGIPNYGYTF.

This clone has more than one count but fewer than ten. The chain carries TRBV14 and TRBJ2-4; the D gene could be TRBD1 or TRBD2 (5 bases each). The V end lost 4 bases, the J end lost 8 bases, and 12 bases lay between the germline ends. The CDR3 loop spans 13 amino acids. Germline-derived CDR1 and CDR2 are SGHDN and FVKESK. The DNA for the CDR3 is TGTGCCAGCAGCCGGGGGTCATGGGACATTCAGTACTTC. This sequence encodes CASSRGSWDIQYF.

The chain is built from TRBV6-6 and TRBJ1-2; D is unclear. Germline V lookup: CDR1 MNHNY, CDR2 SVGAGI (reference sequence). Trimming cost V 6 bases and J 4 bases, with 12 bases left between them. The CDR3 extends over 13 amino acids. The CDR3 nucleotides read TGTGCCAGCAGCGTTAGGTCGGGCTATGGCTACACCTTC. It encodes CASSVRSGYGYTF.

By share, this clone counts as medium-sized. The V gene is TRBV6-4, the J gene TRBJ2-3; TRBD2 matches 11 bases. V lost 6 bases and J lost 4; bases outside the gene matches: 6. Germline-derived CDR1 and CDR2 are MRHNA and SNTAGT. The CDR3 covers 15 residues. The CDR3 DNA reads as TGTGCCAGCAGAGAATTAGCGGGGGGGCCAGATACGCAGTATTTT. Translation gives CASRELAGGPDTQYF.

V is TRBV7-8 and J is TRBJ2-1; 7 bases line up with TRBD1. V was pared by 1 base and J by 4 bases, with 13 bases of the junction left unmatched. Germline lookup yields CDR1 SGHVS and CDR2 FQNEAQ. This CDR3 region has 18 residues. CDR3 sequence reads: CASSLVADTGVKYNEQFF. CDR3 nucleotide sequence: TGTGCCAGCAGCTTAGTAGCAGATACAGGGGTCAAATACAATGAGCAGTTCTTC.

In this sample, this clone is medium-sized (0.01 to 0.1%). This chain joins TRBV5-5 and TRBJ1-5; TRBD1 aligns across 7 bases. Germline CDR1 is SGHKS and CDR2 is YYEKEE (reference sequence). The V gene end was trimmed by 4 bases and the J gene end by 0 bases; junction bases not matched to a gene: 10. The CDR3 has 17 amino acids. This CDR3 reads CASSETGTAYSNQPQHF. DNA for the CDR3: TGTGCCAGCAGCGAGACCGGGACAGCATATAGCAATCAGCCCCAGCATTTT.

By sample fraction, this clone is medium-sized. In DNA, the CDR3 is TGCGCCAGCAGCTTGAACAGGGGGCCGGCCTACGAGCAGTACTTC. It specifies CASSLNRGPAYEQYF. The chain is built from TRBV5-1 and TRBJ2-7; 9 bases fit TRBD1. Germline loops: CDR1 SGHRS, CDR2 YFSETQ. This CDR3 spans 15 amino acids. V was pared by 1 base and J by 2 bases, with 4 bases of the junction left unmatched.